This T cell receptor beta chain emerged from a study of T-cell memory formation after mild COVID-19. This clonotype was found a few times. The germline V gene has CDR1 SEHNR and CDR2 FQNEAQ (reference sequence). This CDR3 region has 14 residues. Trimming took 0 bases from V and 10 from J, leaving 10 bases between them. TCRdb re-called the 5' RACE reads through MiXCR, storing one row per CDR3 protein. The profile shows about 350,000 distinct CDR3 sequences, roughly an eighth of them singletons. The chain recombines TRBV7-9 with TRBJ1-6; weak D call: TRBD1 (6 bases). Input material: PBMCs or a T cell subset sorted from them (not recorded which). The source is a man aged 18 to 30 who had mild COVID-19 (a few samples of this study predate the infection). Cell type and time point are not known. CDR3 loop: CASSLAQGRSPLHF. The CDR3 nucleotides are TGTGCCAGCAGCTTAGCACAGGGAAGATCACCCCTCCACTTT.